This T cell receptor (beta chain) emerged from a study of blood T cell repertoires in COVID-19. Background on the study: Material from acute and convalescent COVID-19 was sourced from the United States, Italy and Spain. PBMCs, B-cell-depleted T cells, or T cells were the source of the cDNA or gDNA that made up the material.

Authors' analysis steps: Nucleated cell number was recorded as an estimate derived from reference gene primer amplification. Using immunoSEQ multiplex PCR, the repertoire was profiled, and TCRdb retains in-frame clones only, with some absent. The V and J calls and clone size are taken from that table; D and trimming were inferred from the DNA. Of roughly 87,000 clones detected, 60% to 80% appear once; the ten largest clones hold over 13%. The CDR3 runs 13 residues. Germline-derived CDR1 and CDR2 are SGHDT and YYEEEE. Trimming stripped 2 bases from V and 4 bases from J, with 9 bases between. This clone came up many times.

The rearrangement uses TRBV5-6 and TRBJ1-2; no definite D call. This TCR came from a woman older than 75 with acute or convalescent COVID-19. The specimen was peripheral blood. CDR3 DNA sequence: TGTGCCAGCAGCTTTGGGTCGGGCTATGGCTACACCTTC. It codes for CASSFGSGYGYTF.